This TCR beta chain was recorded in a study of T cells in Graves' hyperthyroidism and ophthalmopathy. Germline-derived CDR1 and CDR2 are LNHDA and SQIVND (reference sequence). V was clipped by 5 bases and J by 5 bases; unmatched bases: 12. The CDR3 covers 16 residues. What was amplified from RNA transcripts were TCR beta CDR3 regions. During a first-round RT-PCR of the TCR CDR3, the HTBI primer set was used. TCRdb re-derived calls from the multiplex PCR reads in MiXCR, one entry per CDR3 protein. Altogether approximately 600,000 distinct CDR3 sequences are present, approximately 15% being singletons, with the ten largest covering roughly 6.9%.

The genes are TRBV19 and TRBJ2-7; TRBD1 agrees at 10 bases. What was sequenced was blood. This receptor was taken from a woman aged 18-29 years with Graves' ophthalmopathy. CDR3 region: CASSLAAGTGVHEQYF. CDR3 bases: TGTGCCAGTAGTTTGGCTGCCGGGACAGGGGTGCACGAGCAGTACTTC.